This T cell receptor beta chain is drawn from a study of post-analysis software for immune sequencing data. Study as a whole: Relapsing-remitting, secondary progressive and progressive-relapsing forms of multiple sclerosis all featured among disease courses. Notes on the study in general: Multiple sclerosis was associated with a significant reduction in normalized Chao1 diversity relative to controls. Same-batch samples co-clustered strongly by F measure. A handful of TRBV segments appeared more often in patients than in controls, and TRBV5-6, TRBV5-1 and TRBV20-1 were among these.

cDNA libraries for TCR beta contained unique molecular identifiers. There were roughly 0.95 to 10 million T cells, and approximately 480,000 cDNA molecules came from them. A single record per CDR3 protein comes from TCRdb applying MiXCR to the PCR reads. The table has roughly 620,000 distinct CDR3 sequences, 44% seen once; the top ten hold under 2%. The V segment lost 2 bases and the J segment 2 bases; nucleotides outside the gene matches: 8. This CDR3 has 17 residues. Germline values: CDR1 DFQATT, CDR2 SNEGSKA (reference sequence). As to this clonotype: Its antigen is unidentified.

This receptor was obtained from a girl between 5 and 17 years old with multiple sclerosis. This rearrangement joins TRBV20-1 to TRBJ2-3; 12 positions match TRBD2. Sequenced input: blood. The CDR3 DNA sequence: TGCAGTGCTAGACGGAGAGGACTAGCGGGGTACACAGATACGCAGTATTTT. Protein: CSARRRGLAGYTDTQYF.